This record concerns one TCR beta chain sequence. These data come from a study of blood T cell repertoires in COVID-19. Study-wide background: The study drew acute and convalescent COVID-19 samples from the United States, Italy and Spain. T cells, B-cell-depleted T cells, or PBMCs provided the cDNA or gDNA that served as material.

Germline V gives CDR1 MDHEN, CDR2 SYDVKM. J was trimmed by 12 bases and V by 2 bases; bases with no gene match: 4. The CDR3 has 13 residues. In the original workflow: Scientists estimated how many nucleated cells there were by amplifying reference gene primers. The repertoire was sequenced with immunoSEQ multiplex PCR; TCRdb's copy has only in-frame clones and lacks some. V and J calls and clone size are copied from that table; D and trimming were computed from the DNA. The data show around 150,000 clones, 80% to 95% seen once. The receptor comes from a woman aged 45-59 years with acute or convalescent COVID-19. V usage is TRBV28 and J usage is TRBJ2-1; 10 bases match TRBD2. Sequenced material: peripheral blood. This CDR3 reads CASSLLAGEWQFF. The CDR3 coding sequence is TGTGCCAGCAGTTTACTAGCGGGAGAATGGCAGTTCTTC.